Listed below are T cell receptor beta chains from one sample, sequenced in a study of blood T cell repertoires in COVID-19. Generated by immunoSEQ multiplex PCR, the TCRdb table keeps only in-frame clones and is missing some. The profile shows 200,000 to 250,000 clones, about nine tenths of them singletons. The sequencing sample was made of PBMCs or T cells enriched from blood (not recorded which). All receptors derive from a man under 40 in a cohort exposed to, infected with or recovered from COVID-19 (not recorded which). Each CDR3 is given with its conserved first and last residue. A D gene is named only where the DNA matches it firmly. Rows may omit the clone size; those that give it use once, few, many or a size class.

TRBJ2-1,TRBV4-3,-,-,CASSQDRGVGEQFF,TGCGCCAGCAGCCAAGACCGGGGAGTCGGTGAGCAGTTCTTC
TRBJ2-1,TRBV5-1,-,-,CASSLGRGNEQFF,TGCGCCAGCAGCTTGGGTAGGGGTAATGAGCAGTTCTTC
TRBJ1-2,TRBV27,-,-,CASRGGGGLNYGYTF,TGTGCCAGCCGGGGCGGCGGGGGCCTCAACTATGGCTACACCTTC
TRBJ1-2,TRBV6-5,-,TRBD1,CASSYIDRAYGYTF,TGTGCCAGCAGTTACATTGACAGGGCCTATGGCTACACCTTC
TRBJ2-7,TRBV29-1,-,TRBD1,CSACRDREDYEQYF,TGCAGCGCCTGCCGGGACAGGGAGGACTACGAGCAGTACTTC
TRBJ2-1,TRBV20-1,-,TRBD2,CSARLAGEQFF,TGCAGTGCCAGACTAGCCGGTGAGCAGTTCTTC
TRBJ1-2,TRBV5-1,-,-,CASSSLFNGYTF,TGCGCCAGCAGCTCCCTATTCAATGGCTACACCTTC
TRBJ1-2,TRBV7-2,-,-,CASTLVRVPNYGYTF,TGTGCCAGCACTTTAGTCCGGGTTCCCAACTATGGCTACACCTTC
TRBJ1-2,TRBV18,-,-,CASSPGGPEYGYTF,TGTGCCAGCTCACCAGGGGGCCCGGAATATGGCTACACCTTC
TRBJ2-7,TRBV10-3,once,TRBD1,CAIGRTGTAYF,TGTGCCATCGGACGCACCGGGACAGCTTACTTC
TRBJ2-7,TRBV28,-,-,CASSFQGSYEQYF,TGTGCCAGCAGTTTTCAGGGGTCCTACGAGCAGTACTTC
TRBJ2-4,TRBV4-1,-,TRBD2,CASSQGLAGVLAKNIQYF,TGCGCCAGCAGCCAAGGATTAGCGGGGGTCCTAGCCAAAAACATTCAGTACTTC
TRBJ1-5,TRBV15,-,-,CAIGHGDQPQHF,TGTGCCATCGGACACGGTGATCAGCCCCAGCATTTT
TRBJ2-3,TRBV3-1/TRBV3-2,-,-,CASSLSGPSTDTQYF,TGTGCCAGCAGCCTGAGCGGGCCCAGCACAGATACGCAGTATTTT
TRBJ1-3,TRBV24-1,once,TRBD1,CATSDSRQGLSGNTIYF,TGTGCCACCAGTGATTCACGACAGGGCCTCTCTGGAAACACCATATATTTT
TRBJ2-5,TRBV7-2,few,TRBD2,CASRLSGGETQYF,TGTGCCAGCCGCCTAAGCGGGGGAGAGACCCAGTACTTC
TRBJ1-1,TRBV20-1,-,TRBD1,CSASQGQVWNTEAFF,TGCAGTGCTAGTCAAGGACAGGTTTGGAACACTGAAGCTTTCTTT
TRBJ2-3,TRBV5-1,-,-,CASSLGTSTDTQYF,TGCGCCAGCAGCCTCGGGACTAGCACAGATACGCAGTATTTT
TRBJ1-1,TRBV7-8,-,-,CASSPRGKETGNTEAFF,TGTGCCAGCAGCCCTAGGGGTAAGGAGACAGGGAACACTGAAGCTTTCTTT
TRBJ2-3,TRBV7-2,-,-,CASSSRHEDTQYF,TGTGCCAGCAGCTCCCGCCATGAGGATACGCAGTATTTT
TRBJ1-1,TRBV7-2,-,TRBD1,CASSYRGQGNTEAFF,TGTGCCAGCAGCTACAGGGGGCAGGGGAACACTGAAGCTTTCTTT
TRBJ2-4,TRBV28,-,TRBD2,CASSQPRLAGGPGLSKNIQYF,TGTGCCAGCAGTCAACCCCGACTAGCGGGAGGGCCTGGTTTATCCAAAAACATTCAGTACTTC
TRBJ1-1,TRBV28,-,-,CASRQGWTEAFF,TGTGCCAGCAGGCAGGGTTGGACTGAAGCTTTCTTT